The sample holds one count of the clone carrying this T cell receptor beta chain. The data were taken from a study of control samples from healthy donors and cancer patients. This CDR3 spans 15 amino acids. Germline CDR1 and CDR2: MNHNS and SASEGT. V was pared by 2 bases and J by 2 bases, with 7 bases between. Method: immunoSEQ multiplex PCR; TCRdb's copy keeps in-frame clones and lacks some. The top ten hold around an eighth of the sample, which has 90,000 to 100,000 clones, about 87% seen once. The sequence derives from a woman between 65 and 79 years old in good health. This chain links TRBV6-1 with TRBJ1-6; D uncertain. The sample taken for sequencing was blood. As DNA, the CDR3 is TGTGCCAGCAGTGAATACAGCCCCTATAATTCACCCCTCCACTTT. Protein: CASSEYSPYNSPLHF.